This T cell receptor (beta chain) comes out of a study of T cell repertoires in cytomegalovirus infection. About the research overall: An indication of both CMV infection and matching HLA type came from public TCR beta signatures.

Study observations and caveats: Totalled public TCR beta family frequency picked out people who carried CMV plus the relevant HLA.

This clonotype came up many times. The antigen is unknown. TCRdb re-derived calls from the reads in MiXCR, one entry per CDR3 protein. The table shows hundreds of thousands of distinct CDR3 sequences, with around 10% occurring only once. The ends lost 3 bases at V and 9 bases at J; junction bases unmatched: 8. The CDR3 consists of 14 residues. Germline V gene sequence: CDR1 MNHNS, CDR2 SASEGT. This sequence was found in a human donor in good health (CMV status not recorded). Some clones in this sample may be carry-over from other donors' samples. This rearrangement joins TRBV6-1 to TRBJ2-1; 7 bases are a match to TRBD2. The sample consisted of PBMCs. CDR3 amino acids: CASSDGGGVIEQFF. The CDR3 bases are TGTGCCAGCAGTGATGGGGGAGGGGTGATTGAGCAGTTCTTC.